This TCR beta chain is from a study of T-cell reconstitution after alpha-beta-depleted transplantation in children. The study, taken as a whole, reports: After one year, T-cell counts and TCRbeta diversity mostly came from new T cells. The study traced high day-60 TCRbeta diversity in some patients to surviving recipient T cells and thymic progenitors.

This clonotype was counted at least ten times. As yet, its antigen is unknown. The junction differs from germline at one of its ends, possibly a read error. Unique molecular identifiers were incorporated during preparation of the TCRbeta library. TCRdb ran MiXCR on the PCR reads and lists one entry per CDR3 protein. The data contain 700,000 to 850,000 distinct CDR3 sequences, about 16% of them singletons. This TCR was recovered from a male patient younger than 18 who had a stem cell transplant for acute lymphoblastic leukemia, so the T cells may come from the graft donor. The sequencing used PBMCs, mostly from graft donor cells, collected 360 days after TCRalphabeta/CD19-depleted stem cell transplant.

The chain's CDR3 is CASTPNSGNTVYF. As DNA, the CDR3 is TGTGCCAGCACCCCCAACTCTGGAAACACCGTATATTTT. This rearrangement joins TRBV12-3 or TRBV12-4 to TRBJ1-3, with D unresolved. The CDR3 runs 13 residues.